What follows describes a single T cell receptor (beta chain). As yet, its antigen is unknown. The CDR3 extends over 15 amino acids. V trimming: 5 bases; J trimming: 0 bases; junction bases outside the gene matches: 4. CDR1 and CDR2 from the germline V gene are SGHRS and YFSETQ. The data stem from a study of beta chain features in type 1 diabetes. Study results and limitations: Any role of HLA type in TCRB rearrangement remained unresolved here. In every one of the four CD4+ subsets, TCRB CDR3s were moderately but significantly shorter in Type 1 diabetes patients.

Each sorted population was over 98% pure. TCRB transcripts that were expressed got sequenced, as all of the isolated RNA had been reverse transcribed. The repertoire was sequenced with immunoSEQ multiplex PCR; TCRdb's copy has only in-frame clones and lacks some. The sample has fewer than 300,000 clones, under 13% seen once. Specimen: naive CD4+ T cells from blood. This clonotype originated in a young man with type 1 diabetes. The J gene is TRBJ2-1, the V gene TRBV5-1; 8 bases fit TRBD2. This CDR3 is CASSAGGASYNEQFF. Written as DNA, the CDR3 is TGCGCCAGCAGTGCCGGGGGGGCCTCCTACAATGAGCAGTTCTTC.